What follows is one T cell receptor beta chain and its context. This clone was observed a few times. Its antigen has not been determined. No much larger clone is present one base from it, and per-base qualities are unavailable. In total, roughly 670 healthy bone marrow donors made up the cohort. At the time of sampling, every cohort member was nominally healthy, though immune exposures that went unrecorded were likely present. The donor tested CMV seropositive and was one of the 289 seropositive cohort members. A peripheral blood sample was provided by each donor, and peripheral blood mononuclear cells were used for TCR beta sequencing. Genomic DNA extraction from the blood cell samples was performed with the Qiagen DNeasy Blood Extraction Kit. This entry is derived from a study of cytomegalovirus exposure and HLA in healthy donors (dated by TCRdb to about 2017). Context from the whole study: According to an earlier analysis of 550 to 750 of the donors, some 180 million T cells yielded approximately 120 million unique TCR beta sequences and less than 300 Gb of sequence data. About 300 gigabases of sequencing data and tens of millions of unique TCR sequences were included in an early release covering roughly 600 HLA-typed donors. Of the roughly 400 genotyped donors, about 80% fell in the genetic ancestry cluster associated with self-reported Caucasian donors. The study aimed to test whether signatures of past pathogen exposure could be identified by cataloging public T cell receptors. The T cell repertoires of 666 subjects were profiled by immunosequencing and related to cytomegalovirus serostatus. Along with the roughly 670-subject first cohort, a separate validation cohort of over 90 different subjects was used. To predict cytomegalovirus infection status, the study combined high-throughput TCR immunosequencing, statistical association of individual TCRs with disease status, and machine learning. To study patterns of TCR occurrence, a later analysis re-analyzed previously published TCR beta repertoires from 500 to 850 donors and added high-resolution HLA genotyping. In the later analysis, no new phenotypic data were used to find candidate immune exposures; instead, reliance was placed on TCR beta sequences and their occurrence across donors. An earlier analysis of roughly 580 of the donors used high-throughput TCR beta sequencing to judge whether each TCR beta V gene segment behaved as functional or pseudogenic. Donor age, sex, ethnicity and CMV serostatus were compiled together with the repertoire data. Genome-wide SNP genotypes for about 60% of the roughly 700 donors were used in a later genetic analysis, which treated that subset as a discovery cohort. Every discovery cohort repertoire had been produced on one sequencing platform. Class I and class II HLA loci were covered by the typing at four-digit resolution. Typing coverage differed by locus: A, B, C, DRB1 and DQB1 were typed in about 620-640 donors, DQA1 in about 510, DPA1 in around 610, and DPB1 in 472. Because of strong linkage in the cohort, 5 or 6 DR-DQ haplotypes were treated as single units for association and clustering. Across under 500 genotyped donors of the cohort, an average of roughly 250,000 unique TCR beta nucleotide sequences per donor were sequenced, and approximately 19% of those sequences were non-productive.

Paper-wide results and their limitations: According to a later analysis, parvovirus B19, influenza, CMV and Epstein-Barr virus appeared linked to several top co-occurrence clusters. A few of the identified cytomegalovirus-associated TCR beta chains were confirmed in vitro to be specific for cytomegalovirus antigens. Specific HLA alleles were associated with roughly 17,000 TCR beta sequences at a false discovery rate of 0.05 in a later analysis. Because HLA typing was unavailable for some donors at each locus, only the typed subset was used in association tests. Sequencing depth was assumed to be roughly uniform across donors in the presence/absence analyses, though that assumption may not hold. Cytomegalovirus status was reported to be diagnosed by the classifier with high specificity and sensitivity in both the original and validation cohorts. Most TCR sequences were seen in very few donors, while some public TCRs were found in many individuals. Because counts were too low, approximately 15 rarely observed V segments, including chromosome 9 orphons, were excluded from the earlier analysis of several hundred of the donors. Most CMV-associated TCR beta chains appeared to be HLA-restricted in a later analysis, and the HLA associations seemed to be driven largely by CMV exposure. Some IMGT-functional V segments, including TRBV6-2 and TRBV6-3, could not be told apart with the 87-base-pair reads, so those segments were excluded. The study listed 150 to 200 TCR beta chains as associated with cytomegalovirus. In a later analysis, HLA-associated TCR beta chains were found to be more clonally expanded and to have lower generation probabilities than equally common non-associated chains. In an earlier analysis of 587 of the donors, most TCR beta V segments appeared in productive rearrangements about 87% or about 30% of the time, broadly matching IMGT annotations. Linkage disequilibrium might explain the correlated functional status among segregating V segments, but an unknown experimental factor could not be excluded. An association between a missense DCLRE1C variant and V-gene and J-gene trimming of TCR beta chains was found in a later genetic analysis and replicated in an independent cohort. Immune exposure information for the cohort was limited to CMV serostatus. A cluster of highly shared sequence variants was judged likely to represent a technical artifact of the sequencing pipeline. A further reported finding was that TCR beta sequences accurately predicted the HLA-A and HLA-B alleles for most subjects in the first cohort. In a later analysis, TCR association rates were found to vary across HLA loci, with the most associated TCRs seen for DRB1 alleles and the fewest for HLA-C alleles. In a later genetic analysis, fewer N-insertions in productive TCRs were reported among donors in an Asian-associated ancestry cluster than the roughly 700-donor mean. This cohort had only TCR beta chains sequenced, and the lack of alpha or paired-chain data limited which features could be detected. Assigning TCR associations to individual alleles was difficult when HLA alleles, especially DR and DQ, strongly co-occurred. It was suggested by the authors that the approach could potentially be generalized to other disease states and immunological phenotypes.

The CDR3 contains 16 residues, cysteine and phenylalanine counted. The kept DNA is CDR3 alone, 48 bases in frame from the first base. The germline V gene gives CDR1 as SGHRS and CDR2 as YFSETQ. V has 4 bases trimmed and J has 5 bases trimmed; junction bases matching no gene number 7. The library was obtained by the immunoSEQ multiplex PCR assay. For the multiplex PCR, a mixture combining 60 forward primers for TCR Vbeta segments and 13 reverse primers for TCR Jbeta segments was used. The CDR3 region of rearranged TCR beta genes was amplified from genomic DNA by a multiplex PCR assay. The amplified TCR beta libraries were sequenced on the Illumina HiSeq System as 87-base-pair reads. The original pipeline was this. A later analysis counted around 72 million unique TCR beta chains across the 500 to 850 repertoires, and 9.5 million to 11 million of these chains were shared by at least two donors. Raw reads were error-corrected and collapsed into unique sequences by a nearest-neighbor algorithm in which closely related sequences were merged to remove PCR and sequencing errors. V, D and J gene segments were assigned by aligning CDR3 sequences to IMGT reference sequences. For a sequence to be retained, at least a six-nucleotide match to both a V gene segment and a J gene segment was required. Rearrangements were classified as productive when the CDR3 lacked stop codons and remained in frame with V and J, and all other rearrangements were classified as non-productive. Following IMGT convention, CDR3 was defined as the stretch from the second conserved V-encoded cysteine to the conserved J-encoded phenylalanine. The earlier analysis of approximately 500 of the donors excluded sequences that lacked an unambiguous match to a single V gene segment. In an earlier analysis of approximately 560 of the donors, a V segment was called functional when productive rearrangements were above 56.7%, and segregating when the standard deviation between donors exceeded 5%. A statistical classification framework was developed to diagnose cytomegalovirus status using the catalog of TCR beta chain sequences. V and J gene assignment, in a later analysis, came from comparing TCR nucleotide sequences with IMGT/GENE-DB human TR gene sequences. Using the TCRdist pipeline, a later analysis assigned CDR3 sequences along with most-parsimonious VDJ recombination scenarios. In a later analysis, every TCR beta chain was defined by the combination of its CDR3 amino acid sequence and its V-gene family, and reads without a unique V-gene family were dropped. A later analysis removed 500 to 650 highly shared, low-generation-probability nucleotide sequences to deal with suspected cross-contamination and a sequencing artifact. In a later analysis, a clonal expansion index for each public chain was calculated from normalized within-repertoire ranks of inferred template counts. In a later analysis, generation probabilities were computed with a VDJ recombination model fitted to out-of-frame rearrangements, and the resulting probabilities were checked against IGoR. Hypergeometric tests were used in a later analysis to score TCR-TCR, TCR-HLA and TCR-CMV co-occurrence, with a repertoire-size bias correction applied to the TCR pairs. A later analysis estimated false discovery rates by permuting HLA or CMV assignments 20 times. A later analysis grouped co-occurring TCRs with DBSCAN, adding TCRdist sequence similarity when clustering within HLA-allele-positive subsets. For co-occurrence clustering, repertoires with fewer than 30,000 or more than 120,000 public chains were excluded, along with four or five repertoires with anomalous nucleotide sharing. TCRdb provides this immuneACCESS table in a form limited to in-frame rearrangements. Some clones are lacking; in checked studies, under half of them reflect an unresolved V gene, and why the rest are absent is not known. The V and J calls and clone size are taken from that table; D and trimming were inferred from the DNA. The sample table lists 75,000 to 90,000 clones, over 9% of them with a count of one. Clones ranked in the top ten supply roughly a quarter of the sample.

Input material: PBMCs. Recombination joined TRBV5-1 with TRBJ1-6; 9 middle bases align to TRBD1. The receptor's source is a man in his sixties in good health and CMV-seropositive. The CDR3 reads CASSLATGGNNSPLHF. The sequenced DNA: TGCGCCAGCAGCCTAGCGACAGGGGGGAATAATTCACCCCTCCACTTT.